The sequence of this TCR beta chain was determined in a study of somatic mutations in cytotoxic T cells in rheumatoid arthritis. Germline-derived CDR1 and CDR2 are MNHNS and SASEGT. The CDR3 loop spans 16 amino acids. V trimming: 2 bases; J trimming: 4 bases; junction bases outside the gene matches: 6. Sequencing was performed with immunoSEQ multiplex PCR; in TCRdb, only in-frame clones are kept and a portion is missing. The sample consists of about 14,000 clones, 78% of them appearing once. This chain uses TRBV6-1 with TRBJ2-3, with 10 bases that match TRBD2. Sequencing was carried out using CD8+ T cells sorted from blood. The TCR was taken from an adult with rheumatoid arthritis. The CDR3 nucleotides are TGTGCCAGCAGTGAATGGGTAGCGGGAGGCCCAGATACGCAGTATTTT. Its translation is CASSEWVAGGPDTQYF.